This T cell receptor (beta chain) was identified in a study of sequential checkpoint blockade in melanoma. Study at large: Arm A got nivolumab then ipilimumab; arm B the reverse, 1:1. After both sequences, patients received maintenance nivolumab.

Looked up from germline, CDR1 is LNHDA and CDR2 is SQIVND (reference sequence). The CDR3 has 15 amino acids. The V segment lost 1 base and the J segment 8 bases; nucleotides outside the gene matches: 5. Treatment defined: randomized to nivolumab then ipilimumab (arm A) or the reverse (arm B). DNA-damaging chemotherapy had not been given to any patient beforehand. PBMC sorting kept live CD3+CD8+ cells without CD19 or CD56. Sequencing was performed with immunoSEQ multiplex PCR; in TCRdb, only in-frame clones are kept and a portion is missing. Here the sample spans just over 15,000 clones, 77% being singletons.

This receptor was taken from a human donor with melanoma. The input for sequencing was CD8+ T cells sorted from blood (inferred from file names), taken from a patient given nivolumab and ipilimumab in sequence. The chain has TRBV19 and TRBJ2-1; TRBD1 matches 10 bases. The CDR3 spells CASSIAWTGGYEQFF. CDR3 DNA: TGTGCCAGTAGTATAGCGTGGACAGGGGGGTATGAGCAGTTCTTC.